The sequence of this T cell receptor (beta chain) was determined in a study of follicular helper T cells after annual influenza vaccination. This clone has a single count. Time point specified: 2015-2016 season, pre-vaccination. Germline-derived CDR1 and CDR2 are MNHNS and SASEGT. The CDR3 consists of 15 residues. J was trimmed by 6 bases and V by 6 bases; bases with no gene match: 9. TCRdb's table, derived via immunoSEQ multiplex PCR, lists solely in-frame clones and lacks some. Altogether 9,000 to 10,000 clones are present, around 90% being singletons, with the ten largest covering more than 0.4%. Material: CXCR5+ CD38- circulating T follicular helper cells from blood, obtained on the day of influenza vaccination. Subset specified: circulating Tfh, non-naive CD4+CXCR5+PD-1+ (ICOS+CD38+ or ICOS-CD38-). The V call is TRBV6-1, the J call TRBJ2-1; 9 nucleotides align to TRBD1. The clonotype was recovered from an adult who received the influenza vaccine. CDR3 coding DNA: TGTGCCAGCAGCGTCACCGGGACAGGGTTCAATGAGCAGTTCTTC. Protein sequence: CASSVTGTGFNEQFF.